This passage covers 21 T cell receptor beta chains from one sample sequenced in a study of T cells in Graves' hyperthyroidism and ophthalmopathy. Researchers took RNA transcripts and amplified the TCR beta CDR3 regions from them. HTBI primers were used for first-round RT-PCR of the TCR CDR3. One entry per CDR3 protein results from TCRdb running MiXCR on the multiplex PCR reads. The sample contains roughly 300,000 distinct CDR3 sequences, roughly 18% of which appear only once. Input material: blood. Receptors originate from a woman between 50 and 59 years old with Graves' hyperthyroidism.

The chain combines TRBV2 with TRBJ2-3; TRBD2 matches at 9 bases. Germline lookup yields CDR1 SNHLY and CDR2 FYNNEI. V dropped 4 bases and J dropped 4; count of bases not matched to a gene: 3. The length of the CDR3 is 14 residues. The CDR3 region has the DNA TGTGCCAGCAGTGGAGCGGGAGGCCCAGATACGCAGTATTTT. Translating it yields CASSGAGGPDTQYF. Variable domain in full (rest from reference TRBV2 and TRBJ2-3): EPEVTQTPSHQVTQMGQEVILRCVPISNHLYFYWYRQILGQKVEFLVSFYNNEISEKSEIFDDQFSVERPDGSNFTLKIRSTKLEDSAMYFCASSGAGGPDTQYFGPGTRLTVL.

This clonotype appeared a few times. The genes are TRBV30 and TRBJ2-2; D may be TRBD2 (6 bases). Per germline, CDR1 GTSNPN and CDR2 SVGIG (reference sequence). The CDR3 sequence is 16 residues long. V lost 0 bases to trimming and J lost 7 bases, with 18 bases between them. CDR3 residues: CAWSVSLAKEGGELFF. In nucleotides, the CDR3 is TGTGCCTGGAGTGTATCGCTAGCGAAGGAGGGCGGGGAGCTGTTTTTT.

This clonotype was observed a single time. The genes are TRBV6-2 or TRBV6-3 and TRBJ1-5; TRBD1 might be the D (5 bases). Per the germline V gene, CDR1 is MNHEY and CDR2 is SVGEGT. The CDR3 runs 14 residues. Trimming took 8 bases from V and 1 from J, leaving 12 bases between them. The CDR3 region is CASEAGLSNQPQHF. CDR3 in DNA: TGTGCCAGCGAGGCAGGGTTGAGCAATCAGCCCCAGCATTTT.

The chain combines TRBV19 with TRBJ2-7; D not resolved. Germline V lookup: CDR1 LNHDA, CDR2 SQIVND (reference sequence). The V end was cut by 3 bases, the J end by 0 bases, with 18 bases between. CDR3 length equals 17 residues. The DNA of the CDR3 is TGTGCCAGTAGTATTTCTGCTTGTCCGCCTAGCTCCTACGAGCAGTACGTC. Translation: CASSISACPPSSYEQYV.

The chain carries TRBV5-6 and TRBJ2-1; 7 bases agree with TRBD2. The ends lost 2 bases at V and 6 bases at J; junction bases unmatched: 14. CDR3 length: 17 residues. The germline gives CDR1 SGHDT, CDR2 YYEEEE. CDR3 in amino acids: CASSFLGEWRGTNEQFF. CDR3 bases: TGTGCCAGCAGCTTTTTGGGCGAATGGCGGGGGACCAATGAGCAGTTCTTC.

This clonotype came up a few times. The V call is TRBV4-2, the J call TRBJ2-3, with a tentative D call TRBD2 (5 bases). Germline V gene lookup returns CDR1 LGHNA and CDR2 YNFKEQ. CDR3 length: 15 residues. V was shortened by 0 bases and J by 4 bases, with 11 bases between the two germline ends. CDR3 sequence (DNA): TGTGCCAGCAGCCAAGATCCCCTAGCTTCAGATACGCAGTATTTT. It is translated as CASSQDPLASDTQYF.

This clonotype has a count of ten or more. The V call is TRBV6-5, the J call TRBJ2-7, with 14 bases identical to TRBD2. V lost 2 bases and J lost 1; bases outside the gene matches: 7. Germline lookup yields CDR1 MNHEY and CDR2 SVGAGI. This CDR3 has 18 residues. This chain's CDR3 is CASSYEGLAGVLSYEQYF. In DNA form, the CDR3 reads TGTGCCAGCAGTTACGAGGGACTAGCGGGAGTTTTATCCTACGAGCAGTACTTC.

This clonotype was recorded at least ten times. The rearrangement uses TRBV6-1 and TRBJ2-5; D might be TRBD1 (6 bases). V lost 6 bases to trimming and J lost 1 base, with 15 bases between them. The germline gives CDR1 MNHNS, CDR2 SASEGT. This CDR3 region has 15 residues. The CDR3 here is CASRAAGAVQETQYF. DNA for the CDR3: TGTGCCAGCAGGGCGGCAGGGGCTGTCCAAGAGACCCAGTACTTC.

This clonotype was picked up a small number of times. V gene TRBV3-1 combines with J gene TRBJ1-1; 8 bases match TRBD1. Germline V CDR1 and CDR2: LGHDT, YNNKEL (reference sequence). V lost 0 bases and J lost 3; bases outside the gene matches: 9. There are 17 residues in the CDR3. CDR3 bases: TGTGCCAGCAGCCAAGAGGAGACAGGGGCCCTGGACACTGAAGCTTTCTTT. It codes for CASSQEETGALDTEAFF.

This clonotype occurred many times. The gene calls are TRBV6-2 or TRBV6-3 and TRBJ2-1, with 8 bases fitting TRBD2. Germline CDR1 MNHEY, CDR2 SVGEGT. CDR3 length: 14 amino acids. V shed 7 bases and J 7 bases; nucleotides not matched to a gene: 9. CDR3 sequence: CASTRAGGDNEQFF. The CDR3 bases are TGTGCCAGCACTCGGGCGGGGGGCGATAATGAGCAGTTCTTC.

This clonotype was found many times. The chain carries TRBV2 and TRBJ2-1; D call uncertain. Trimming took 4 bases from V and 6 from J, leaving 4 bases between them. This CDR3 comprises 11 residues. Germline V gene lookup returns CDR1 SNHLY and CDR2 FYNNEI. The chain's CDR3 is CASSGVNEQFF. CDR3 DNA sequence: TGTGCCAGCAGTGGCGTCAATGAGCAGTTCTTC.

This clonotype was seen a few times. The chain employs TRBV4-1 and TRBJ1-4; a possible D gene is TRBD1 (6 bases). The V gene lost 3 bases and the J gene lost 6 bases, with 14 bases spanning the gap. In germline, CDR1 is MGHRA, CDR2 YSYEKL. The CDR3 runs to 15 residues. In nucleotides, the CDR3 is TGCGCCAGCAGCCAGACCGGGACAAAGGATGAAAAACTGTTTTTT. Protein sequence: CASSQTGTKDEKLFF.

The chain joins TRBV6-1 to TRBJ2-5; 7 positions agree with TRBD1. Trimming cost V 7 bases and J 6 bases; bases outside gene matches: 8. CDR1 is MNHNS, CDR2 SASEGT, per germline. The CDR3 totals 13 residues. For the CDR3, the DNA is TGTGCCAGCATCCGCCCGGGACAGCAGACCCAGTACTTC. Its protein product is CASIRPGQQTQYF.

This clonotype was found a few times. The chain employs TRBV20-1 and TRBJ2-2, with 10 bases aligning to TRBD1. Germline trimming cut 4 bases from V and 6 bases from J; bases unmatched to any gene: 5. CDR3 length: 14 residues. CDR1 and CDR2 (germline): DFQATT, SNEGSKA (reference sequence). CDR3 amino acids: CSAIGTGVSGELFF. CDR3 DNA: TGCAGTGCTATCGGGACAGGGGTTTCCGGGGAGCTGTTTTTT.

This clonotype was seen repeatedly, ten times or more. The rearrangement links TRBV9 to TRBJ2-7, with D possibly matching TRBD2 (6 bases). Germline V gives CDR1 SGDLS, CDR2 YYNGEE. V dropped 3 bases and J dropped 5 bases, with 12 bases sitting between them. The CDR3 totals 13 residues. Here the CDR3 reads CASSEGLKDEQYF. CDR3 bases: TGTGCCAGCAGCGAGGGACTTAAGGACGAGCAGTACTTC. The full variable domain, with the rest looked up from reference TRBV9 and TRBJ2-7, is DSGVTQTPKHLITATGQRVTLRCSPRSGDLSVYWYQQSLDQGLQFLIQYYNGEERAKGNILERFSAQQFPDLHSELNLSSLELGDSALYFCASSEGLKDEQYFGPGTRLTVT.

This clonotype has just a few counts. The genes are TRBV5-6 and TRBJ2-2; a possible D gene is TRBD1 (5 bases). CDR1 is SGHDT, CDR2 YYEEEE, per germline. The germline V and J ends were trimmed by 4 bases and 2 bases, with 9 bases remaining between them. The CDR3 totals 14 residues. CDR3: CASSLDRNTGELFF. The CDR3 nucleotides are TGTGCCAGCAGCCTCGACAGAAACACCGGGGAGCTGTTTTTT.

The chain combines TRBV3-1 with TRBJ2-2; D perhaps matches TRBD2 (6 bases). Deletions cut 1 base from V and 3 bases from J, with 12 bases between. The CDR3 length is 16 residues. Per germline, CDR1 LGHDT and CDR2 YNNKEL (reference sequence). The CDR3: CASSQGSGLHTGELFF. The CDR3 bases are TGTGCCAGCAGCCAAGGCTCGGGACTCCACACCGGGGAGCTGTTTTTT.

In DNA form, the CDR3 reads TGTGCCAGCAGTTACAGCGGGGCTCTTGGAAACACCATATATTTT. As protein: CASSYSGALGNTIYF. V is TRBV6-1 and J is TRBJ1-3, with D possibly TRBD1 on 5 matching bases. The CDR3 has 15 amino acids. Trimming shortened V by 5 bases and J by 3 bases, and 14 bases separated the two germline ends. Germline V gives CDR1 MNHNS, CDR2 SASEGT.

This clonotype was observed a few times. The rearrangement uses TRBV29-1 and TRBJ2-7; 11 bases map to TRBD2. The germline CDR1 and CDR2 sequences are SQVTM and ANQGSEA. This CDR3 has 15 amino acids. The trim removed 2 bases at V and 1 base at J, leaving 4 bases unmatched. The CDR3 DNA is TGCAGCGTTGAATATTCTAGCGGGGGGTCCTACGAGCAGTACTTC. Its translation: CSVEYSSGGSYEQYF.

This clonotype was seen a few times. The chain combines TRBV28 with TRBJ1-3; no definite D call. Trimming stripped 10 bases from V and 8 bases from J, with 9 bases between. This CDR3 is 10 amino acids long. Germline CDR1 is MDHEN and CDR2 is SYDVKM. CDR3 protein: CATFQYTIYF. Here the CDR3 DNA reads TGTGCCACCTTTCAATACACCATATATTTT.

The V call is TRBV5-1, the J call TRBJ2-7; D is ambiguous. The CDR3 contains 13 residues. Germline V gene data show CDR1 as SGHRS and CDR2 as YFSETQ. V was pared by 0 bases and J by 2 bases, with 6 bases between. CDR3 amino acids: CASSLVPAYEQYF. CDR3 DNA: TGCGCCAGCAGCTTGGTACCCGCCTACGAGCAGTACTTC.